One TCR beta chain is described in this entry. Which antigen it targets is not known. No much larger clone exists at a distance of one base, and base qualities are not known. The immunoSEQ Assay, a bias-controlled multiplex PCR, was used to amplify TCRbeta CDR3 regions from genomic DNA. The published analysis was carried out like this. Nucleated cell counts per sample were estimated from amplification of reference gene primers within the assay. Sequence reads were collapsed and filtered to measure the absolute abundance of every unique TCRbeta CDR3 rearrangement. For each sample, productive Simpson clonality was calculated as the square root of Simpson's diversity index across productive rearrangements. Not all clones reach the TCRdb copy of this immuneACCESS table, which keeps in-frame sequences only. Checked studies attribute under half of the gap to unresolved V genes and leave the rest unexplained. The DNA gave D and trimming, while V, J and clone size come from that table. This sample is represented by about 220,000 clones; approximately 80% of them were singletons. 1.3% of the sample lies in the top ten.

These data come from a study of blood T cell repertoires in COVID-19 (dated by TCRdb to 2020 to 2022). As for the study more broadly: The collaborator samples originated in the United States, Italy and Spain and spanned the acute and convalescent phases of COVID-19. Sample metadata almost always included a de-identified subject ID, COVID-19 status, age in years and sex. Where available, HLA class I and class II types were taken from metadata supplied by the sample provider and were not determined by assay-based typing. Deeply sampled blood TCRbeta repertoires from subjects exposed to, actively infected with, or recovered from COVID-19 were included in the dataset. A freely available public database, intended as a resource for researchers studying the immune response to SARS-CoV-2, is where the repertoires were released. Samples were obtained from the ongoing ImmuneRACE study (first 160 participants) and from 1,254 subjects provided by 6 global collaborators. The material from the prospective study consisted of cDNA or gDNA derived from T cells, B-cell-depleted T cells, or PBMCs.

General conclusions and limits of the study: Clinical and demographic metadata were provided uncurated, with the amount varying by source and participant.

Participants in the prospective study were aged about 18 to 89 years, lived in some 24 United States geographic areas, and enrolled through a virtual design. In the prospective study, participants were assigned to cohorts based on the clinical history participants reported in a screening survey and a study questionnaire. In the prospective study, mobile phlebotomists collected whole blood, serum and a nasopharyngeal or oropharyngeal swab from each participant. Participants in the prospective study had the option to provide additional blood draws and questionnaires over a roughly two-month period. Blood samples from the prospective study were shipped frozen or at room temperature prior to DNA extraction. V was cut back by 3 bases and J by 1 base, leaving a gap of 12 bases between them. From the germline V gene (reference sequence), CDR1 is SEHNR and CDR2 is FQNEAQ. The CDR3 goes from the cysteine to the phenylalanine over 15 residues. Just CDR3 DNA is preserved here, 45 bases in frame from base 1.

The chain is made from TRBV7-9 and TRBJ1-1; confidence is insufficient to name the D gene. The clonotype comes from a woman aged 35 to 49 with acute COVID-19. Sequences were obtained from PBMCs or T cells enriched from blood (not recorded which). Here is the DNA: TGTGCCAGCAGCTTGGTAGATGAGGGGAACACTGAAGCTTTCTTT. Translated, this gives CASSLVDEGNTEAFF.